Listed below are T cell receptor beta chains from one sample, sequenced in a study of cytomegalovirus exposure and HLA in healthy donors. Using immunoSEQ multiplex PCR, the repertoire was profiled, and TCRdb retains in-frame clones only, with some absent. The sample records some 150,000 clones, about 91% being singletons. Material for sequencing was PBMCs. These receptors were obtained from a woman aged 18 to 35 in good health and CMV-seropositive. The CDR3 runs from the conserved cysteine through the conserved F or W. Each record gives: CDR3 DNA, CDR3 protein, J gene, clone size, V gene, D gene. D genes are given only for firm matches. The listing skips clone size in some rows; elsewhere it reads once, few, many or a size class.

cdr3_nt: TGTGCCAGCAGCCCAGGGGGACAGGGATACGAGCAGTACTTC; cdr3_aa: CASSPGGQGYEQYF; j_call: TRBJ2-7; clone_size: .; v_call: TRBV11-3; d_call: TRBD1
cdr3_nt: TGTGCCAGCAGCTTCCAGGGGAACACTGAAGCTTTCTTT; cdr3_aa: CASSFQGNTEAFF; j_call: TRBJ1-1; clone_size: .; v_call: TRBV7-3; d_call: .
cdr3_nt: TGCGCCAGCAGCACACTAGCGGGGCTCTACGAGCAGTACTTC; cdr3_aa: CASSTLAGLYEQYF; j_call: TRBJ2-7; clone_size: few; v_call: TRBV4-1; d_call: TRBD2
cdr3_nt: TGTGCCAGCACGCCGGGTGCGGGGGGCGGTGAGCAGTACTTC; cdr3_aa: CASTPGAGGGEQYF; j_call: TRBJ2-7; clone_size: .; v_call: TRBV25-1; d_call: TRBD2
cdr3_nt: TGTGCCACCGAAAGTCCCCAGGTGACCTATGGCTACACCTTC; cdr3_aa: CATESPQVTYGYTF; j_call: TRBJ1-2; clone_size: .; v_call: TRBV7-9; d_call: .
cdr3_nt: TGCGCCAGCAGCCACCACTCTACGGGGTCCCGCGCTAGCACAGATACGCAGTATTTT; cdr3_aa: CASSHHSTGSRASTDTQYF; j_call: TRBJ2-3; clone_size: .; v_call: TRBV4-1; d_call: .
cdr3_nt: TGCGCCAGCAGCCAAGATATCGGCAGGACAACCTTCAAGCAGTACTTC; cdr3_aa: CASSQDIGRTTFKQYF; j_call: TRBJ2-7; clone_size: few; v_call: TRBV4-1; d_call: .
cdr3_nt: TGTGCCAGCAGCTTAATGACGGGAAATCAGCCCCAGCATTTT; cdr3_aa: CASSLMTGNQPQHF; j_call: TRBJ1-5; clone_size: .; v_call: TRBV7-2; d_call: .
cdr3_nt: TGTGCCAGCAGCAATACCGGCGAGCAGTACTTC; cdr3_aa: CASSNTGEQYF; j_call: TRBJ2-7; clone_size: .; v_call: TRBV27; d_call: .
cdr3_nt: TGTGCCAGCAGCTTAGGAACTTACGAGCAGTACTTC; cdr3_aa: CASSLGTYEQYF; j_call: TRBJ2-7; clone_size: .; v_call: TRBV7-9; d_call: .
cdr3_nt: TGTGCCAGTAGTATCGCGATAGCGGGGGCCCCGGGGCAGTACTTC; cdr3_aa: CASSIAIAGAPGQYF; j_call: TRBJ2-7; clone_size: .; v_call: TRBV19; d_call: TRBD2
cdr3_nt: TGTGCCAGCAGTCCAGGGGCTGTCGAGACCCAGTACTTC; cdr3_aa: CASSPGAVETQYF; j_call: TRBJ2-5; clone_size: .; v_call: TRBV6-5; d_call: .
cdr3_nt: TGTGCCACCAGGACAGGCGGCACAGATACGCAGTATTTT; cdr3_aa: CATRTGGTDTQYF; j_call: TRBJ2-3; clone_size: .; v_call: TRBV19; d_call: TRBD1
cdr3_nt: TGTGCCAGCAGCTTAGGCCGACAGCCCAATCAGCCCCAGCATTTT; cdr3_aa: CASSLGRQPNQPQHF; j_call: TRBJ1-5; clone_size: once; v_call: TRBV11-2; d_call: .
cdr3_nt: TGTGCCAGCATCCCCGACCGGGGGGCCGTCTATGGCTACACCTTC; cdr3_aa: CASIPDRGAVYGYTF; j_call: TRBJ1-2; clone_size: once; v_call: TRBV28; d_call: .
cdr3_nt: TGTGCCAGCAGCCGGACTAGCGGGGGCAATGAGCAGTTCTTC; cdr3_aa: CASSRTSGGNEQFF; j_call: TRBJ2-1; clone_size: .; v_call: TRBV7-9; d_call: TRBD2